This T cell receptor (beta chain) was sequenced for a study of CD8+ T cells in alopecia areata. Once RNA had been extracted, it was reverse transcribed into cDNA to act as the sequencing template. Profiled with immunoSEQ multiplex PCR; TCRdb holds only in-frame clones, not every one. The data hold around 150,000 clones, with roughly 60% observed a single time. Concerning this clone: Its specificity is unknown.

Germline trimming cut 0 bases from V and 7 bases from J; bases unmatched to any gene: 9. The CDR3 contains 15 residues. Germline V CDR1 and CDR2: SQVTM, ANQGSEA. Findings of the study overall: Lesional scalp displayed greater clonality than normal scalp, most notably in alopecia totalis/universalis. Sequencing of scalp samples also includes resident alphabeta T cells from normal skin.

Specimen: CD4+ T cells sorted from blood. The V gene is TRBV29-1, the J gene TRBJ2-1; 7 bases match TRBD2. The receptor's source is a human donor in good health. The CDR3 reads CSVEEMTSRLNEQFF. The DNA for the CDR3 is TGCAGCGTTGAAGAAATGACTAGCCGGTTGAATGAGCAGTTCTTC.